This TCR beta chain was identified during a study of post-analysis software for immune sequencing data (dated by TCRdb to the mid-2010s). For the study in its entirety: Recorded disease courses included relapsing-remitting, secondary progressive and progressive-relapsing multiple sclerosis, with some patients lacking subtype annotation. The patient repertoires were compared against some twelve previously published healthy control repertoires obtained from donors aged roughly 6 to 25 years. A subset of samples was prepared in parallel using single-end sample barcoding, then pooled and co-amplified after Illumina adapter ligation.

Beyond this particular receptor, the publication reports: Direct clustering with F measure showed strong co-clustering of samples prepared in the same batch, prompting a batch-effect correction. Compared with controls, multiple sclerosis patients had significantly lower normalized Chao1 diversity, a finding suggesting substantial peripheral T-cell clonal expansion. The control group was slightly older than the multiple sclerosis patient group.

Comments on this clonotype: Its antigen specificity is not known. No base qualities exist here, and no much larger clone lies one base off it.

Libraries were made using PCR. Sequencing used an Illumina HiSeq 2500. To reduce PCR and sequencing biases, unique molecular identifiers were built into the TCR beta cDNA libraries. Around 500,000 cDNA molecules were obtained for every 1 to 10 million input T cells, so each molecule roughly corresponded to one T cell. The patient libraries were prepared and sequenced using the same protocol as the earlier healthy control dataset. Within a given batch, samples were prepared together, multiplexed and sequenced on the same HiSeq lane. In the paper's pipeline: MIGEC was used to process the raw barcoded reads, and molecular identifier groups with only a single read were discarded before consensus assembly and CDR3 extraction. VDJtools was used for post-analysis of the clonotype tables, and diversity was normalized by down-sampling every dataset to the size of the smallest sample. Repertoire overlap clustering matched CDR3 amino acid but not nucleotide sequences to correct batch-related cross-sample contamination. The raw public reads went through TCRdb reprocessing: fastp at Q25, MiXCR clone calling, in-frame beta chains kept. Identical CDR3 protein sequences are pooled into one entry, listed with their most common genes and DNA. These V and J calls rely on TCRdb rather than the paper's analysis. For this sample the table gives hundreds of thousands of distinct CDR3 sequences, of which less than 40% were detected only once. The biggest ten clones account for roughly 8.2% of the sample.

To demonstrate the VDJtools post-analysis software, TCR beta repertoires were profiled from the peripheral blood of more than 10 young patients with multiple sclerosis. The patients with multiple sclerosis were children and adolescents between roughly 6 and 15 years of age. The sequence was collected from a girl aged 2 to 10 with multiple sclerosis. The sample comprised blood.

CDR3 protein: CASSPLFVGESSYEQYF. In nucleotide form, the sequence is TGTGCCAGCAGTCCCCTCTTCGTGGGGGAGAGCTCCTACGAGCAGTACTTC. The sequence links TRBV27 to TRBJ2-7, with the D gene tentatively TRBD1 or TRBD2, based on 5 matching bases in each. Per the germline V gene (reference sequence), MNHEY is the CDR1 and SMNVEV is the CDR2. Trimming at the junction amounts to 5 bases on V and 0 bases on J, and the germline ends lie 20 bases apart. The CDR3 contains 17 residues, cysteine and phenylalanine counted. The kept DNA is CDR3 alone, 51 bases in frame from the first base.